This TCR beta chain appears in the sequencing data of a study of shared clonotypes between healthy human individuals. At the level of the study: For every donor, three CD4 naive, three CD4 memory, two CD8 naive and one CD8 memory plates were used.

Deep was the level at which the assay was run. Sequencing used immunoSEQ multiplex PCR; TCRdb keeps in-frame clones, though not all of them. The sample shows under 700,000 clones, approximately 95% of them seen only once. Naive CD8 cells comprised CD45RO-negative, CCR7-positively selected cells, excluding terminally differentiated effector memory CD45RA+ cells. This clone was observed a single time. Its matching antigen is unknown. Study-wide findings and caveats: In contrast to clonotypes shared by all four donors, non-shared clonotypes had lower generation probabilities. The rarefaction results pointed to incomplete sorted-subset sequencing despite large depth.

The CDR3 has 13 amino acids. Germline loops: CDR1 MDHEN, CDR2 SYDVKM. The source is a woman aged 30 to 39 in good health. Material: naive CD8+ T cells sorted from blood. The rearrangement uses TRBV28 and TRBJ2-2, with 10 bases aligning to TRBD2. The CDR3 DNA is TGTGCTGTAGCGGGAGGTTACACCGGGGAGCTGTTTTTT. It is translated as CAVAGGYTGELFF. The full variable domain, with the rest looked up from reference TRBV28 and TRBJ2-2, is DVKVTQSSRYLVKRTGEKVFLECVQDMDHENMFWYRQDPGLGLRLIYFSYDVKMKEKGDIPEGYSVSREKKERFSLILESASTNQTSMYLCAVAGGYTGELFFGEGSRLTVL.